This TCR beta chain was recovered during a study of T cell changes during pregnancy in multiple sclerosis. Sequencing used immunoSEQ multiplex PCR; TCRdb keeps in-frame clones, though not all of them. The repertoire holds approximately 70,000 clones, with around 94% as singletons. From germline, CDR1 is SGHRS and CDR2 YFSETQ. V shed 4 bases and J shed 0 bases, with 10 bases lying between them. The CDR3 covers 14 residues. In its sample, this clone was seen a few times. This chain connects TRBV5-1 to TRBJ1-1, with a possible D match to TRBD1 (5 bases). Material: CD4+ T cells from peripheral blood mononuclear cells, obtained after pregnancy. This clonotype was obtained from a female donor with multiple sclerosis, enrolled in a pregnancy study. The CDR3 here is CASSAGTVNTEAFF. CDR3 DNA: TGCGCCAGCAGCGCGGGGACGGTGAACACTGAAGCTTTCTTT.